The 22 T cell receptor beta chains below come from one sample, sequenced in a study of CD8 T cells in Susac syndrome. About 0.5 to 1 ug RNA was reverse transcribed with random hexamers. Via MiXCR, TCRdb re-called the immunoSEQ multiplex PCR reads, giving one row per CDR3 protein. In the table there are about 180,000 distinct CDR3 sequences, approximately 95% of which are singletons. The sequencing sample was made of CD4+ T cells from PBMCs. The receptors originated from a human donor with multiple sclerosis.

V usage is TRBV5-1 and J usage is TRBJ2-1; a weak D match, TRBD2 (6 bases). Trimming stripped 0 bases from V and 9 bases from J, with 10 bases between. From germline, CDR1 is SGHRS and CDR2 YFSETQ. The CDR3 has 13 residues. The CDR3, as DNA: TGCGCCAGCAGCTTGGAGCCGGAGGGTGAGCAGTTCTTC. It codes for CASSLEPEGEQFF.

The chain joins TRBV20-1 to TRBJ2-5; TRBD1 agrees at 7 bases. Per the germline V gene, CDR1 is DFQATT and CDR2 is SNEGSKA (reference sequence). CDR3 length: 14 amino acids. V shed 0 bases, J shed 5 bases, and the junction held 6 bases outside the gene matches. The CDR3 sequence: CSARDRGSVETQYF. CDR3 DNA: TGCAGTGCTAGAGACAGGGGGTCTGTGGAGACCCAGTACTTC.

This clonotype was counted once. This chain uses TRBV29-1 with TRBJ2-7; the D call may be TRBD1 or TRBD2 (6 bases each). The V end was cut by 3 bases, the J end by 5 bases, with 17 bases between. CDR3 length: 14 amino acids. CDR1 and CDR2 (germline): SQVTM, ANQGSEA. The CDR3 protein is CSVDERGVPNEQYF. As DNA, the CDR3 is TGCAGCGTTGACGAGAGGGGGGTTCCTAACGAGCAGTACTTC.

The chain recombines TRBV23-1 with TRBJ2-7, with TRBD2 as a possible D gene (6 bases). TRBV23-1 is labeled an ORF, and its function is uncertain. The CDR3 is 14 amino acids. V was pared by 2 bases and J by 6 bases, with 14 bases between. As DNA, the CDR3 is TGCGCCAGCAGTCAAGTGGGGGGAAGGGGCGAGCAGTACTTC. Its protein is CASSQVGGRGEQYF.

The rearrangement joins TRBV5-1 to TRBJ2-5; 11 nucleotides match TRBD1. This CDR3 has 14 residues. The V segment lost 5 bases and the J segment 5 bases; nucleotides outside the gene matches: 5. Germline V gene lookup returns CDR1 SGHRS and CDR2 YFSETQ. As DNA, the CDR3 is TGCGCCAGCAGACGGGACAGGGGGATGGAGACCCAGTACTTC. The encoded protein is CASRRDRGMETQYF.

In its sample, this clonotype was seen once. The chain recombines TRBV27 with TRBJ1-5; D might be TRBD1 (5 bases). V lost 5 bases and J lost 0, with 11 bases in between. The CDR3 runs 15 residues. From germline, CDR1 is MNHEY and CDR2 SMNVEV (reference sequence). The CDR3 DNA follows: TGTGCCAGCAGTGACAGCCTCAATAGCAATCAGCCCCAGCATTTT. Translated: CASSDSLNSNQPQHF.

The chain couples TRBV7-9 to TRBJ2-7, with D tentatively TRBD1 (6 bases). The ends were cut back, 6 bases at V and 4 bases at J, with 19 bases in the middle. This CDR3 has 15 amino acids. Germline loops: CDR1 SEHNR, CDR2 FQNEAQ (reference sequence). The chain's CDR3 is CASSPRQESIYEQYF. The CDR3 DNA sequence: TGTGCCAGCAGTCCTCGACAGGAATCTATTTACGAGCAGTACTTC.

The chain employs TRBV14 and TRBJ1-1; D possibly corresponds to TRBD1 (5 bases). Trimming shortened V by 4 bases and J by 0 bases, and 18 bases separated the two germline ends. Germline loops: CDR1 SGHDN, CDR2 FVKESK. This CDR3 region has 17 residues. CDR3 region: CASSPTRGTAMNTEAFF. In DNA, the CDR3 is TGTGCCAGCAGCCCGACACGGGGGACCGCTATGAACACTGAAGCTTTCTTT.

CDR3 loop: CASSGTGGPSNEQFF. As DNA, the CDR3 is TGTGCCAGCAGTGGTACGGGGGGGCCTTCCAATGAGCAGTTCTTC. The gene calls are TRBV27 and TRBJ2-1, with 8 bases identical to TRBD2. From germline, CDR1 is MNHEY and CDR2 SMNVEV (reference sequence). V gave up 5 bases and J gave up 6 bases; unmatched junction bases: 9. This CDR3 contains 15 residues.

This clonotype appeared a single time. This sequence joins TRBV20-1 and TRBJ2-7; 9 bases line up with TRBD2. Unmatched junction bases numbered 5, after V lost 4 bases and J lost 4 bases. The CDR3 runs to 13 residues. The germline gives CDR1 DFQATT, CDR2 SNEGSKA (reference sequence). CDR3 coding DNA: TGCAGTGCTACTAGCGGGGCTGTTTACGAGCAGTACTTC. Its translation: CSATSGAVYEQYF.

The genes are TRBV7-8 and TRBJ1-2; 7 bases fit TRBD1. The germline V gene has CDR1 SGHVS and CDR2 FQNEAQ. V lost 5 bases to trimming and J lost 2 bases; unmatched junction nucleotides: 5. The CDR3 runs to 14 residues. The DNA for the CDR3 is TGTGCCAGCAGCCAGGGGGACAGCAACTATGGCTACACCTTC. It specifies CASSQGDSNYGYTF.

Here the CDR3 DNA reads TGTGCCAGCAGAAGAGACAGGGTGAATACGCAGTATTTT. Translating it yields CASRRDRVNTQYF. This chain connects TRBV12-3 or TRBV12-4 to TRBJ2-3, with 7 positions matching TRBD1. The CDR3 contains 13 residues. With 6 bases clipped from V and 7 bases from J, the junction kept 7 bases outside the gene matches.

The chain recombines TRBV29-1 with TRBJ2-3; either TRBD1 or TRBD2 may supply D (5 bases each). Germline CDR1 reads SQVTM; CDR2 reads ANQGSEA. V lost 6 bases, J lost 1 base, and 17 bases lay in between. The length of the CDR3 is 15 residues. CDR3 DNA sequence: TGCAGCGTGGGGGACCCATCCGTAGGCACAGATACGCAGTATTTT. Protein sequence: CSVGDPSVGTDTQYF.

The chain carries TRBV4-2 and TRBJ2-3; D is undetermined. The CDR3 length is 13 residues. Germline V gene lookup returns CDR1 LGHNA and CDR2 YNFKEQ. Trimming pared 4 bases from V and 6 bases from J, leaving 11 bases between. The CDR3, as DNA: TGTGCCAGCAGCCCTGGGCGATGGGATACGCAGTATTTT. Its protein product is CASSPGRWDTQYF.

This clonotype was detected once. This chain uses TRBV28 with TRBJ1-2; TRBD1 is a possible D gene (6 bases). Deletions cut 3 bases from V and 0 bases from J, with 14 bases between. Germline CDR1 reads MDHEN; CDR2 reads SYDVKM. The CDR3 consists of 16 residues. CDR3 coding DNA: TGTGCCAGCAGTTTCTCACCCGGACAGACTAACTATGGCTACACCTTC. This gives the protein CASSFSPGQTNYGYTF.

V is TRBV7-2 and J is TRBJ1-5, with a weak D call TRBD1 (6 bases). Trimming pared 0 bases from V and 4 bases from J, leaving 13 bases between. Germline V lookup: CDR1 SGHTA, CDR2 FQGNSA. CDR3 length equals 16 residues. The CDR3 bases are TGTGCCAGCAGCTTAGCGGGGGCAGGTTTTAATCAGCCCCAGCATTTT. It codes for CASSLAGAGFNQPQHF.

The gene calls are TRBV7-2 and TRBJ2-3, with D possibly being TRBD1 (6 bases). The V gene's germline CDR1 is SGHTA and CDR2 FQGNSA. V lost 5 bases to trimming and J lost 5 bases, with 17 bases between them. The CDR3 has 15 amino acids. The CDR3 spells CASSAQGQSGDTQYF. CDR3 bases: TGTGCCAGCAGCGCACAGGGCCAAAGTGGAGATACGCAGTATTTT.

This clonotype was found once. The V and J genes are TRBV25-1 and TRBJ2-1, with 8 positions matching TRBD1. The ends lost 6 bases at V and 5 bases at J; junction bases unmatched: 9. The length of the CDR3 is 15 residues. Germline V gene sequence: CDR1 MGHDK, CDR2 SYGVNS. DNA of the CDR3: TGTGCCAGCAGACCGAACCGGGACAGGCACAATGAGCAGTTCTTC. As protein: CASRPNRDRHNEQFF.

V usage is TRBV9 and J usage is TRBJ2-3; D is ambiguous. The CDR3 is 15 residues long. Trimming stripped 0 bases from V and 2 bases from J, with 10 bases between. Germline V gene sequence: CDR1 SGDLS, CDR2 YYNGEE. The CDR3 loop reads CASSVARFPTDTQYF. CDR3 DNA: TGTGCCAGCAGCGTAGCTCGGTTCCCCACAGATACGCAGTATTTT.

Notes on this clonotype: Mismatch with germline at one junction end may stem from a read error. The V and J genes are TRBV29-1 and TRBJ1-2; 9 bases align to TRBD1. Germline CDR1 reads SQVTM; CDR2 reads ANQGSEA. The CDR3 consists of 14 residues. For the CDR3, the DNA is TGCAGCATTGAACCGGGACAGGGATCCTATGGCTACACCTTC. Its translation is CSIEPGQGSYGYTF.

J is TRBJ2-1 and V is TRBV7-2, with 11 bases identical to TRBD2. The CDR3 is made up of 16 amino acids. The junction had 7 bases not matched to a gene; V was cut back by 5 bases and J by 4 bases. Germline CDR1 and CDR2: SGHTA and FQGNSA. This CDR3 reads CASSNLAGGTYNEQFF. In DNA form, the CDR3 reads TGTGCCAGCAGCAACCTAGCGGGGGGTACATACAATGAGCAGTTCTTC.

The CDR3 DNA reads as TGTGCCAGCGGGGGCGAATACTCGGGGGAGCAGTACTTC. This translates into CASGGEYSGEQYF. The V gene is TRBV12-3 or TRBV12-4, the J gene TRBJ2-7; D might be TRBD1 (6 bases). The CDR3 covers 13 residues. Trimming took off 8 bases at V and 7 bases at J, with 18 bases between the two ends.